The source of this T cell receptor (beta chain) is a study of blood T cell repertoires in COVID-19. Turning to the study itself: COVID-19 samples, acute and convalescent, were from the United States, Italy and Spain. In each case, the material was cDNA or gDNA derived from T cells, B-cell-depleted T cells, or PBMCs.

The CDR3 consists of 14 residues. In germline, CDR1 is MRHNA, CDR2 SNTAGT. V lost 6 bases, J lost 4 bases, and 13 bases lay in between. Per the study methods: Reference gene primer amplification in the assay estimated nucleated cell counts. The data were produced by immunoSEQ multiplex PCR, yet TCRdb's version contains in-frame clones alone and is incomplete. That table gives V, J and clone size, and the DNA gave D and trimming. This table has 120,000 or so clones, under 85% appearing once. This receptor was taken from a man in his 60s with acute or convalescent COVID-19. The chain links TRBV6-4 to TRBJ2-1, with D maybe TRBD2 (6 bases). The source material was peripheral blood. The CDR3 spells CASSPGTVYNEQFF. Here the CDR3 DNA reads TGTGCCAGCAGCCCCGGGACTGTTTACAATGAGCAGTTCTTC.